Sequencing of this T cell receptor (beta chain) was carried out in a study of blood T cell repertoires in COVID-19. Study-level information: Samples representing acute and convalescent COVID-19 were sourced from the United States, Italy and Spain. PBMCs, B-cell-depleted T cells, or T cells were the source of the cDNA or gDNA that made up the material.

As processed by the authors: Cell counts per sample came from amplifying reference gene primers. Sequenced by immunoSEQ multiplex PCR; TCRdb stores in-frame clones only, minus some. V and J calls and clone size come straight from that table; D and trimming were deduced from the DNA. The table has about 170,000 clones, approximately 85% seen once. The CDR3 is 15 amino acids. Germline V gene sequence: CDR1 SEHNR, CDR2 FQNEAQ (reference sequence). V lost 1 base and J lost 0, with 9 bases in between. This clone occurred a few times. The sequence was obtained from a man aged 60 to 75 who had recovered from COVID-19. The V gene is TRBV7-9, the J gene TRBJ1-2; D is unclear. Sequenced material: peripheral blood. CDR3 coding DNA: TGTGCCAGCAGCTTAGGCGGGGTGGCTAACTATGGCTACACCTTC. Amino acid sequence: CASSLGGVANYGYTF.